Here is one T cell receptor beta chain with its context. Antigen specificity is unknown. The libraries were made with immunoSEQ version 4 in survey mode. Only in-frame clones appear in the TCRdb table, and some are missing; sequencing was by immunoSEQ multiplex PCR. The sample gives 44,000 or so clones, about nine tenths of which show up once; around 2% is in the top ten. The germline V gene has CDR1 MDHEN and CDR2 SYDVKM. The CDR3 runs to 13 residues. The ends lost 3 bases at V and 5 bases at J; junction bases unmatched: 2. Nonspecific anti-CD3/anti-CD28 bead stimulation represents the broad CD4+ T cell repertoire. Sorting of responding CD4+ T cells relied on upregulated CD40 ligand together with CD69. The data derive from a study of persistence of HIV-infected CD4 T cells.

The sequences come from CD4+ T cells sorted from PBMCs after roughly 19-hour stimulation, collected from a patient who received antiretroviral therapy. This sequence was found in an adult man with HIV who was CMV-seropositive. This chain links TRBV28 with TRBJ1-2; 8 positions match TRBD1. In DNA form, the CDR3 reads TGTGCCAGCAGTTTCGACAGGGGATATGGCTACACCTTC. It encodes CASSFDRGYGYTF.